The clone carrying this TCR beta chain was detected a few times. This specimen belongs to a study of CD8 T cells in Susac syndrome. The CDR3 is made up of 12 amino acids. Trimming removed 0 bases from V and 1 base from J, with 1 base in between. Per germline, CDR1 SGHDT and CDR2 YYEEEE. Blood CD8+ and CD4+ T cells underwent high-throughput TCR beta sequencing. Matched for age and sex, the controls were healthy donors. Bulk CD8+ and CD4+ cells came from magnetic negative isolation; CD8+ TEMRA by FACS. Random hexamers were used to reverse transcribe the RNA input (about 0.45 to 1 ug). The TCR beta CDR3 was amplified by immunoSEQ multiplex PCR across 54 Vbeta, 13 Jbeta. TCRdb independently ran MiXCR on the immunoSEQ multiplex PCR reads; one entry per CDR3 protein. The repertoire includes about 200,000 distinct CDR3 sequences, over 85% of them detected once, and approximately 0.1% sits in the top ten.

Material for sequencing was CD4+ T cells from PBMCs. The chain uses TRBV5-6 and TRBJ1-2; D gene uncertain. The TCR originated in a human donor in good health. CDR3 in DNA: TGTGCCAGCAGCTTGGTTAACTATGGCTACACCTTC. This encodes CASSLVNYGYTF.